This T cell receptor (beta chain) was documented in a study of cytomegalovirus exposure and HLA in healthy donors (dated by TCRdb to about 2017). A note on the overall study: According to a later analysis, one platform produced both the approximately 110 validation repertoires and the 666 repertoires of the first cohort. The aim of the study was to test whether cataloging public T cell receptors could identify signatures of past pathogen exposure. In addition to the first cohort of approximately 650 subjects, a separate validation cohort of about 120 different subjects was used. To predict cytomegalovirus infection status, the study brought together high-throughput TCR immunosequencing, statistical association of individual TCRs with disease status, and machine learning. Beyond this particular receptor, the publication reports: A later analysis had no HLA typing for the validation cohort, so co-occurrence there was scored across all 110 or so repertoires. It was suggested by the authors that the approach could potentially be generalized to other disease states and immunological phenotypes. In the study, approximately 160 TCR beta chains were listed as associated with cytomegalovirus. A later analysis found that TCRs clustered in the first cohort also tended to co-occur in the 95 to 150 validation repertoires, with 90% to 95% of cluster scores above 0. While some public TCRs were present in many individuals, most TCR sequences turned up only very rarely across donors. A few of the identified cytomegalovirus-associated TCR beta chains were confirmed in vitro to be specific for cytomegalovirus antigens. In both the original and validation cohorts, the classifier was reported to diagnose cytomegalovirus status with high specificity and sensitivity.

Concerning this clone: Its antigen has not been determined. No much larger clonotype is one base removed from it; base qualities were not supplied.

The donors belonged to the validation cohort of over a hundred subjects, which was separate from the approximately 700-subject first cohort. Compared with germline, V lacks 0 bases and J lacks 4 bases; bases without a gene match: 5. In the germline V gene (reference sequence), CDR1 corresponds to SGHNT and CDR2 to YYREEE. Including the terminal cysteine and phenylalanine, the CDR3 comprises 15 residues. Only the CDR3 part of the read is kept: 45 bases, read in frame from the first base. Library preparation was by the immunoSEQ multiplex PCR assay. Per the authors' processing: A statistical classification framework was developed to diagnose cytomegalovirus status using the catalog of TCR beta chain sequences. TCRdb re-hosts the immuneACCESS table, in-frame sequences only. Its copies lack some clones; in the studies checked, an unresolved V gene accounts for under half of them, and the cause for the rest is not known. V, J and clone size were drawn from that table, and D and trimming were deduced from the DNA. The sample table shows some 98,000 clones, and roughly 90% are seen once. Together, the top ten hold about 5.7% of the sample.

Recombination linked TRBV5-4 to TRBJ2-3; 7 bases in the middle match TRBD2. The receptor was isolated from a young man in good health and CMV-seropositive. The sample was PBMCs. The DNA is as follows: TGTGCCAGCAGCTTGGATGCGGGAGCGGCAGATACGCAGTATTTT. Its protein product is CASSLDAGAADTQYF.